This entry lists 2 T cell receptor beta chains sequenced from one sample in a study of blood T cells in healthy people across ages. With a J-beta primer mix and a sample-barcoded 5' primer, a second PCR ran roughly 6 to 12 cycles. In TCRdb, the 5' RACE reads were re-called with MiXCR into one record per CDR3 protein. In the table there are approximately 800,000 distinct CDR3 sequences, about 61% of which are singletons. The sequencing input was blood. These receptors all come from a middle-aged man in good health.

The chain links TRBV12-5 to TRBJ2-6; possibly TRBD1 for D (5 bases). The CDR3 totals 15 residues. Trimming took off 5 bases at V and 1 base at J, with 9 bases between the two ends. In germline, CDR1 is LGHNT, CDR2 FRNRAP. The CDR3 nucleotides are TGTGCTAGTGGTCGCCAGGGTTCTGGGGCCAACGTCCTGACTTTC. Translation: CASGRQGSGANVLTF.

In DNA form, the CDR3 reads TGCAGCGTTGAAGAGGGACAGGGCGGGCAGTACTTC. It encodes CSVEEGQGGQYF. The chain couples TRBV29-1 to TRBJ2-7, with 9 positions matching TRBD1. Germline V CDR1 and CDR2: SQVTM, ANQGSEA. The trim removed 0 bases at V and 9 bases at J, leaving 3 bases unmatched. The CDR3 consists of 12 residues.